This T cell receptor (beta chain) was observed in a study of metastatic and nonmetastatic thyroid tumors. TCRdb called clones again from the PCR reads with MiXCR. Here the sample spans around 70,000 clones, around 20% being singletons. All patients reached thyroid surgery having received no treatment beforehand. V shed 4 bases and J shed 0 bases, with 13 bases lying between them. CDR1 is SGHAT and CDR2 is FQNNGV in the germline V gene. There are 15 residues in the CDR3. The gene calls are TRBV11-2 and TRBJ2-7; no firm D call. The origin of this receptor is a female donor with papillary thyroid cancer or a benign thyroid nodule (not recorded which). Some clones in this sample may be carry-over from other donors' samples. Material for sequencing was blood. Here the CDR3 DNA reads TGTGCCAGCAGCTCCATCATTACAAGCTCCTACGAGCAGTACGTC. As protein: CASSSIITSSYEQYV.